This T cell receptor beta chain is drawn from a study of T cell repertoires and HLA-DP antigens. Study context: In vitro CD4+ alloreactivity was against HeLa-presented HLA-DP. Donor ages ranged from 18-to-29 to 60-to-69; a couple of men, one woman.

This clone was seen only once. The antigen is undetermined. TCRdb keeps only in-frame clones here, not all; method: immunoSEQ multiplex PCR. This table holds tens of thousands of clones, around 80% found once. CDR3 length equals 15 residues. CDR1 SGHNT and CDR2 YENEEA come from the germline V gene. Trimming removed 5 bases from V and 5 bases from J, with 17 bases in between. Source material: CD4+ T cells from PBMCs. The J gene is TRBJ2-3, the V gene TRBV11-3; the D gene is possibly TRBD2 (6 bases). The clonotype was recovered from a man aged 60 to 75 in good health and CMV-seronegative. CDR3 amino acids: CASSPGGGLRDTQYF. CDR3 DNA sequence: TGTGCCAGCAGCCCCGGAGGAGGGTTAAGAGATACGCAGTATTTT. Full variable domain (outside the CDR3, taken from reference TRBV11-3 and TRBJ2-3): EAGVVQSPRYKIIEKKQPVAFWCNPISGHNTLYWYLQNLGQGPELLIRYENEEAVDDSQLPKDRFSAERLKGVDSTLKIQPAELGDSAVYLCASSPGGGLRDTQYFGPGTRLTVL.